One and the same sample provided the 21 T cell receptor beta chains below, sequenced in a study of vaccination and CD4 T cells after COVID-19. No antigen has been assigned to these receptors. The treatment denotes: roughly ten-day PBMC culture with coronavirus spike peptide pools or control peptides (ViraFEST assay). Sequencing of cultured CD4+ T cell DNA used the Oncomine TCR Beta short-read assay. TCRdb re-derived calls from the PCR reads in MiXCR, one entry per CDR3 protein. The sample lists about 15,000 distinct CDR3 sequences, around a third seen once, with roughly 10% in the top ten. The material was CD4+ T cells from blood, cultured in vitro, obtained after SARS-CoV-2 vaccination. These receptors were collected from a human donor who had recovered from COVID-19.

This clonotype was observed a handful of times. This chain joins TRBV4-3 and TRBJ2-3; D is undetermined. This CDR3 is 17 amino acids long. Looked up from germline, CDR1 is LGHNA and CDR2 is YSLEER. V was cut by 0 bases and J by 0 bases, with 13 bases left in between. This CDR3 reads CASSQERWATSTDTQYF. The CDR3 DNA reads TGCGCCAGCAGCCAAGAAAGGTGGGCGACTAGCACAGATACGCAGTATTTT.

The genes are TRBV28 and TRBJ2-7, with D unclear. The ends were cut back, 0 bases at V and 3 bases at J, with 9 bases in the middle. This CDR3 has 14 amino acids. CDR1 MDHEN and CDR2 SYDVKM come from the germline V gene. CDR3 bases: TGTGCCAGCAGTTTATGGCGGACGGACTACGAGCAGTACTTC. Residues: CASSLWRTDYEQYF.

This chain connects TRBV12-3 or TRBV12-4 to TRBJ2-7; 10 nucleotides align to TRBD1. There are 15 residues in the CDR3. The junction had 1 base not matched to a gene; V was cut back by 0 bases and J by 2 bases. The DNA for the CDR3 is TGTGCCAGCAGTTTAGCGGGACAGGGGCCCTACGAGCAGTACTTC. This gives the protein CASSLAGQGPYEQYF.

In this sample, this clonotype turned up a few times. V and J are TRBV27 and TRBJ1-5; D uncertain. The germline V and J ends were trimmed by 0 bases and 4 bases, with 13 bases remaining between them. CDR3 length equals 16 residues. Germline V lookup: CDR1 MNHEY, CDR2 SMNVEV (reference sequence). CDR3 region: CASSLSFRQPNQPQHF. The CDR3 DNA reads TGTGCCAGCAGTTTATCGTTCCGGCAGCCGAATCAGCCCCAGCATTTT.

This clonotype was counted between two and nine times. This sequence joins TRBV6-1 and TRBJ1-4; D gene unclear. Germline lookup yields CDR1 MNHNS and CDR2 SASEGT. V was clipped by 6 bases and J by 7 bases, with 21 bases between them. The CDR3 has 16 amino acids. CDR3 in DNA: TGTGCCAGCAGGGCTGTTGATATGGGTCTTCGTGAAAAACTGTTTTTT. Translating it yields CASRAVDMGLREKLFF.

This clonotype was observed a few times. The rearrangement links TRBV6-2 or TRBV6-3 to TRBJ2-1; 7 bases fit TRBD2. Per the germline V gene, CDR1 is MNHEY and CDR2 is SVGEGT. V trimming: 5 bases; J trimming: 4 bases; junction bases outside the gene matches: 5. The CDR3 loop spans 14 amino acids. The CDR3 loop is CASSPRREYNEQFF. In DNA form, the CDR3 reads TGTGCCAGCAGTCCCCGGCGGGAGTACAATGAGCAGTTCTTC.

This clonotype was detected once. The rearrangement links TRBV28 to TRBJ2-7; the match to TRBD2 covers 9 bases. CDR1 is MDHEN and CDR2 is SYDVKM in the germline V gene. This CDR3 has 16 amino acids. The V gene end was trimmed by 5 bases and the J gene end by 0 bases; junction bases not matched to a gene: 8. For the CDR3, the DNA is TGTGCCAGCAGTCCCCTAACTAGCGGGCTCTCCTACGAGCAGTACTTC. Residues: CASSPLTSGLSYEQYF.

This clonotype was found a few times. The J gene is TRBJ1-1, the V gene TRBV7-2; 7 nucleotides agree with TRBD1. This CDR3 is built from 16 residues. Germline V gene data show CDR1 as SGHTA and CDR2 as FQGNSA. Unmatched junction bases numbered 7, after V lost 2 bases and J lost 1 base. The CDR3 protein is CASSLYGGTANTEAFF. In DNA form, the CDR3 reads TGTGCCAGCAGCTTATATGGCGGGACAGCGAACACTGAAGCTTTCTTT.

This clonotype was seen a handful of times. The chain joins TRBV19 to TRBJ1-5, with a weak D call TRBD1 (5 bases). Germline V lookup: CDR1 LNHDA, CDR2 SQIVND (reference sequence). The CDR3 contains 14 residues. V was shortened by 6 bases and J by 3 bases, with 12 bases between the two germline ends. CDR3: CASRAGPYNQPQHF. In DNA, the CDR3 is TGTGCCAGTAGGGCGGGGCCCTACAATCAGCCCCAGCATTTT.

This clonotype turned up a few times. The J gene is TRBJ1-2, the V gene TRBV19; D is possibly TRBD1 (6 bases). The CDR3 extends over 13 amino acids. The germline V and J ends were trimmed by 5 bases and 7 bases, with 14 bases remaining between them. The germline V gene encodes CDR1 LNHDA and CDR2 SQIVND (reference sequence). The CDR3 nucleotides read TGTGCCAGTAGTTCCCAGGGGAGTGGTGGCTACACCTTC. Protein product: CASSSQGSGGYTF.

This chain joins TRBV12-3 or TRBV12-4 and TRBJ2-3; 13 bases align to TRBD2. V trimming: 8 bases; J trimming: 3 bases; junction bases outside the gene matches: 8. This CDR3 has 16 amino acids. The CDR3 DNA follows: TGTGCCAGCGCCCTCCAGACTAGCGGGAGGACAGATACGCAGTATTTT. As protein: CASALQTSGRTDTQYF.

The V and J genes are TRBV28 and TRBJ1-2; D not resolved. The CDR3 runs 13 residues. V was pared by 3 bases and J by 2 bases, with 7 bases between. Germline CDR1 MDHEN, CDR2 SYDVKM. CDR3 protein: CASSLRTNYGYTF. CDR3 bases: TGTGCCAGCAGTTTGCGGACGAACTATGGCTACACCTTC.

This clonotype was seen a handful of times. The chain couples TRBV6-1 to TRBJ2-3; TRBD2 aligns across 7 bases. CDR1 MNHNS and CDR2 SASEGT come from the germline V gene. V lost 6 bases to trimming and J lost 1 base; unmatched junction nucleotides: 10. CDR3 length: 16 residues. Here the CDR3 DNA reads TGTGCCAGCAGGCTTGGGGGAGGGCCCGGCACAGATACGCAGTATTTT. Protein product: CASRLGGGPGTDTQYF.

In this sample, this clonotype turned up once. One end of the junction fails to match germline, which may point to a read error. The genes are TRBV20-1 and TRBJ2-3; no firm D call. The germline CDR1 and CDR2 sequences are DFQATT and SNEGSKA (reference sequence). The CDR3 spans 12 residues. In nucleotides, the CDR3 is TGCAGTGCTTACTGGGGATCAGATAAGCAGTATTTT. Translated, it gives CSAYWGSDKQYF.

The rearrangement uses TRBV6-1 and TRBJ1-4; D remains ambiguous. Trimming pared 5 bases from V and 15 bases from J, leaving 16 bases between. Germline V gene lookup returns CDR1 MNHNS and CDR2 SASEGT. The CDR3 has 12 residues. The chain's CDR3 is CASSLPGRPVFF. Written as DNA, the CDR3 is TGTGCCAGCAGTCTCCCCGGACGACCTGTGTTTTTT.

This clonotype was picked up a small number of times. The V gene is TRBV5-1, the J gene TRBJ1-1; 10 nucleotides agree with TRBD1. This CDR3 has 15 amino acids. V gave up 4 bases and J gave up 6 bases; unmatched junction bases: 9. Germline CDR1 SGHRS, CDR2 YFSETQ. CDR3 sequence: CASSLTGTGASEAFF. Here the CDR3 DNA reads TGCGCCAGCAGCCTTACCGGGACAGGGGCCTCTGAAGCTTTCTTT.

This clonotype has only a few counts. The V gene is TRBV7-2, the J gene TRBJ2-5; D call uncertain. Germline assignment: CDR1 SGHTA and CDR2 FQGNSA. The CDR3 length is 13 residues. Trimming stripped 5 bases from V and 5 bases from J, with 12 bases between. The CDR3 nucleotides read TGTGCCAGCAGCACCCGGGTTGAGGAGACCCAGTACTTC. As protein: CASSTRVEETQYF. The complete variable domain, with remaining parts taken from reference TRBV7-2 and TRBJ2-5, reads GAGVSQSPSNKVTEKGKDVELRCDPISGHTALYWYRQSLGQGLEFLIYFQGNSAPDKSGLPSDRFSAERTGGSVSTLTIQRTQQEDSAVYLCASSTRVEETQYFGPGTRLLVL.

The chain employs TRBV29-1 and TRBJ2-1; D is ambiguous. Germline-derived CDR1 and CDR2 are SQVTM and ANQGSEA. The germline V and J ends were trimmed by 5 bases and 1 base, with 15 bases remaining between them. This CDR3 is built from 15 residues. The CDR3 loop reads CSVRKQPDSYNEQFF. CDR3 DNA sequence: TGCAGCGTTAGAAAACAGCCCGATTCCTACAATGAGCAGTTCTTC.

By its share, this clonotype is medium-sized (0.01 to 0.1%). DNA of the CDR3: TGCAGTGCTAGAGGGTTGGGAAATCAGCCCCAGCATTTT. This sequence encodes CSARGLGNQPQHF. J is TRBJ1-5 and V is TRBV20-1; D not resolved. Germline V gives CDR1 DFQATT, CDR2 SNEGSKA (reference sequence). This CDR3 is 13 amino acids long. Trimming cost V 1 base and J 4 bases, with 8 bases left between them.

This clonotype has more than one count but fewer than ten. V and J are TRBV28 and TRBJ1-2, with D possibly TRBD1 on 6 matching bases. This CDR3 contains 15 residues. Germline values: CDR1 MDHEN, CDR2 SYDVKM. V was shortened by 6 bases and J by 9 bases, with 23 bases between the two germline ends. CDR3 region: CASRPTGRQGISYTF. As DNA, the CDR3 is TGTGCCAGCAGACCTACCGGGAGGCAGGGGATTAGCTACACCTTC.

This clonotype was detected only a few times. The chain uses TRBV7-3 and TRBJ2-4; the match to TRBD1 covers 8 bases. J gave up 0 bases and V 5 bases, and 3 bases lay outside the gene matches. Looked up from germline, CDR1 is SGHTA and CDR2 is FQGTGA. The CDR3 has 15 amino acids. The CDR3 sequence: CASSETGGAKNIQYF. The CDR3 nucleotides are TGTGCCAGCAGCGAAACAGGGGGAGCCAAAAACATTCAGTACTTC.